The T cell receptor (beta chain) under discussion was sequenced for a study of shared clonotypes between healthy human individuals. The assay used deep level. Repertoires were generated with immunoSEQ multiplex PCR, while TCRdb's copy carries only in-frame clones and drops some. The table records about 92,000 clones, over 60% of them present only once. This CDR3 contains 15 residues. Germline values: CDR1 SGHAT, CDR2 FQNNGV. The ends lost 5 bases at V and 6 bases at J; junction bases unmatched: 9. Whole-study results and caveats: The sole specimen, blood, was sampled, and tissue repertoires likely differ. Estimated clonotype richness was generally higher in naive than memory subsets.

CD45RO+ cells were combined with CCR7-negative CD45RA+ TemRA cells to form CD8 memory. A word on this clone: Its target is unknown.

This chain joins TRBV11-2 and TRBJ2-1; the match to TRBD1 covers 8 bases. Sequenced material: memory CD8+ T cells sorted from blood. Sample subset: CD45RO+ cells pooled with CCR7-negative TemRA cells. This TCR was sampled from a man aged 25-40 years in good health. The CDR3 loop reads CASSRRQGAVNEQFF. The CDR3 coding sequence is TGTGCCAGCAGCAGAAGGCAGGGGGCTGTCAATGAGCAGTTCTTC.